The clone carrying this T cell receptor beta chain showed up just once. Assay: immunoSEQ multiplex PCR; the TCRdb copy retains only in-frame clones and omits some. The profile covers about 46,000 clones, with 92% appearing a single time and 0.39% taken by the ten largest. This entry is derived from a study of T cell changes during pregnancy in multiple sclerosis. Sequenced material: CD4+ T cells from peripheral blood mononuclear cells, taken after pregnancy. This clonotype was sampled from a female donor with multiple sclerosis, enrolled in a pregnancy study.

This CDR3 is CASRQTVNTEAFF. The CDR3 DNA follows: TGTGCCAGTAGACAGACAGTGAACACTGAAGCTTTCTTT. The gene calls are TRBV19 and TRBJ1-1; D might be TRBD1 (5 bases). Germline-derived CDR1 and CDR2 are LNHDA and SQIVND (reference sequence). CDR3 size: 13 residues. The germline V and J ends were trimmed by 6 bases and 0 bases, with 8 bases remaining between them. Variable domain in full (rest from reference TRBV19 and TRBJ1-1): DGGITQSPKYLFRKEGQNVTLSCEQNLNHDAMYWYRQDPGQGLRLIYYSQIVNDFQKGDIAEGYSVSREKKESFPLTVTSAQKNPTAFYLCASRQTVNTEAFFGQGTRLTVV.